This T cell receptor beta chain was captured by sequencing in a study of T cells after yellow fever vaccination (dated by TCRdb to between 2018 and 2021). For the study in its entirety: Libraries from fractions with low cell numbers were prepared with the SMART-Seq v4 Ultra Low Input RNA kit. To follow T-cell clones before and after both primary and booster YFV17D yellow fever vaccination, bulk TCR alpha and beta repertoires underwent longitudinal sequencing. The cohort comprised two healthy male donors, one aged 18 to 29 and one aged 30 to 39 years. Blood was collected at multiple timepoints before and after primary and secondary immunization, and bulk PBMC replicates and cell subsets were isolated.

The label giving this sample's treatment or condition can be read as: live attenuated yellow fever vaccine strain. PBMCs were isolated from peripheral blood using a standard Ficoll-Paque protocol. Epitope-specific CD8 T cells were sorted with a dextramer loaded with the yellow fever NS4B epitope peptide, together with anti-CD3 and anti-CD8 staining. RNA was extracted with TriZol from bulk PBMCs, CD4 and CD8 fractions, and dextramer-positive and dextramer-negative fractions. Concerning this clonotype: Base-call qualities are not available, and no considerably larger clone is one nucleotide away.

TCR cDNA was synthesized by 5'RACE template switching, which introduced a universal primer site and unique molecular identifiers. Priming for cDNA synthesis came from both the TCR alpha and TCR beta constant segments. Libraries were amplified in two PCR steps, with sample barcodes and sequencing adapters added in the second step. Sequencing of the libraries was done on either Illumina HiSeq 2500 (2x100 bp) or NovaSeq (2x150 bp). The authors processed their data as follows. MIGEC handled demultiplexing of reads and collapsing into UMI consensus sequences, while MiXCR performed V(D)J alignment. Vaccine-responding clonotypes were identified with edgeR using replicate PBMC samples, with FDR below 0.01 and a log2 fold change above 5 up to day 15 being required. CD4 or CD8 identity was assigned to each bulk clonotype according to whether the clonotype was present at higher abundance in the sequenced CD4 repertoire or the sequenced CD8 repertoire. Clonotypes enriched at least 10-fold in dextramer-positive versus dextramer-negative fractions were classed as NS4B-specific, and CD4-biased clonotypes were left out. TCRdb reran the public reads through fastp at Q25 and MiXCR, keeping productive beta chains. Entries are consolidated by CDR3 protein sequence, retaining the most common genes and DNA. Here the V and J calls rest on TCRdb's processing, not on the authors' analysis. Within this sample are just under 85,000 distinct CDR3 sequences, with approximately 12% of them counted one time only. The top ten hold roughly 25% of the sample.

CDR1 SGHTA and CDR2 FQGTGA are derived from the germline V gene. From the cysteine through the phenylalanine, the CDR3 covers 13 amino acids. Just the 39-base CDR3 DNA is kept, in frame starting at base 1. The V and J ends are trimmed by 5 bases and 3 bases, leaving 10 bases between them. Beyond this particular receptor, the publication reports: Most clones expanded after primary vaccination (almost 97% of CD4 and 88% of CD8) were re-detected after the booster, suggesting that broad memory maintenance occurred. Computational filtering was needed because FACS-sorted repertoires could contain abundant contaminating clonotypes from the bulk population. Because only a couple of donors were included in the study, the extent to which the findings can be generalized is limited. Compared with the primary T-cell response, the secondary T-cell response was faster but weaker, reaching its peak on day 5 rather than on day 15. A small fraction of clonotypes showed up in both the CD4 and CD8 compartments, probably as a result of convergent recombination.

This chain is built from TRBV7-3 and TRBJ1-1; no D gene call is confident. Here the sequenced sample was CD8+ T cells not binding an NS4B(214-222) dextramer, sorted from PBMCs, taken approximately 22 days after the first yellow fever vaccination. Explained via the paper, the cell subset or site label denotes: NS4B epitope dextramer-negative CD8 T cells. The TCR was taken from a man in his late teens or twenties who received the YFV17D yellow fever vaccine. The nucleotides are TGTGCCAGCAGCCAACTTGGGGACACTGAAGCTTTCTTT. It translates as CASSQLGDTEAFF.